This T cell receptor (beta chain) was sequenced in a study of immune evolution from preneoplasia to lung adenocarcinoma. Study-level background: HLA loss of heterozygosity: 5.5% to 8.5% AIS, about 15% MIA, about 35% ADC, none AAH. The study's findings and limits: Normal lung had the highest top T cell clone frequencies.

Trimming cost V 6 bases and J 1 base, with 12 bases left between them. This CDR3 has 14 residues. Germline-derived CDR1 and CDR2 are MNHNS and SASEGT. A note on this clone: Its target is unknown.

Sequencing was performed with immunoSEQ multiplex PCR; in TCRdb, only in-frame clones are kept and a portion is missing. The data hold 14,000 or so clones, with 80% observed a single time. This receptor was identified in a person between 65 and 79 years old with lung adenocarcinoma. The chain is built from TRBV6-1 and TRBJ1-1, with a tentative D call TRBD1 (6 bases). Sequencing input: FFPE minimally invasive lung adenocarcinoma tissue. This CDR3 is CASSRGTRNTEAFF. The CDR3 DNA is TGTGCCAGCAGCCGAGGGACACGGAACACTGAAGCTTTCTTT.